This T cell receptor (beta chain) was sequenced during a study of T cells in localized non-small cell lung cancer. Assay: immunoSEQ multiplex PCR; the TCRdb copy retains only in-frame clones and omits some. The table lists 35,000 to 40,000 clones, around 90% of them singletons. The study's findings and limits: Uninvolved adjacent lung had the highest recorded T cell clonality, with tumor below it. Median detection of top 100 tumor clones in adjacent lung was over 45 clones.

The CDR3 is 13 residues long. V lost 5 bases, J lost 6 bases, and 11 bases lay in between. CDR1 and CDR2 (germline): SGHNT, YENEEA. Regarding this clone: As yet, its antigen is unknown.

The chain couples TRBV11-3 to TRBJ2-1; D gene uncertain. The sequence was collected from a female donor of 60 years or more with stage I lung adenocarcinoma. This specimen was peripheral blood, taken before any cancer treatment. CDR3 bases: TGTGCCAGCAGCCCCCAACGAGGCAATGAGCAGTTCTTC. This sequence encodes CASSPQRGNEQFF.